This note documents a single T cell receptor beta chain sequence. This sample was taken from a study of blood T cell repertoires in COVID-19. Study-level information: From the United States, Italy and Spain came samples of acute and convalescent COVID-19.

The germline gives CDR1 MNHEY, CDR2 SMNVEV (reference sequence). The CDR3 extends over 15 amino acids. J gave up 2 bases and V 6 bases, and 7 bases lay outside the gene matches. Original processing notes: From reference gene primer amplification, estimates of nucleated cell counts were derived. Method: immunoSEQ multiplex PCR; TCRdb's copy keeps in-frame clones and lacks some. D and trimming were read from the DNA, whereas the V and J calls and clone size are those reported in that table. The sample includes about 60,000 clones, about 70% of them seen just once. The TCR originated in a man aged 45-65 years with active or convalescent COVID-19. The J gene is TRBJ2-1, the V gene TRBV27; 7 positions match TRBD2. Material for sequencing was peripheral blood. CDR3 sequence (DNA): TGTGCCAGCAGCACCAGGACTAGTGCCTACAATGAGCAGTTCTTC. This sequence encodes CASSTRTSAYNEQFF.